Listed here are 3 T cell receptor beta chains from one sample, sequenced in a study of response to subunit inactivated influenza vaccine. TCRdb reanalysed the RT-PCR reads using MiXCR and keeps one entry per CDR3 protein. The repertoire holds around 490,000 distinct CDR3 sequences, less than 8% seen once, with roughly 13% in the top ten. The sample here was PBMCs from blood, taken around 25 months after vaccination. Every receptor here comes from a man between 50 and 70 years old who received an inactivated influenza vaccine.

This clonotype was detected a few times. For the CDR3, the DNA is TGTGCCAGCAGCCAAGACAGGGGGCGCACCGGGGAGCTGTTTTTT. Its protein is CASSQDRGRTGELFF. The V and J genes are TRBV4-2 and TRBJ2-2, with 8 bases lining up with TRBD1. V shed 0 bases, J shed 4 bases, and the junction held 1 base outside the gene matches. This CDR3 has 15 residues. From germline, CDR1 is LGHNA and CDR2 YNFKEQ.

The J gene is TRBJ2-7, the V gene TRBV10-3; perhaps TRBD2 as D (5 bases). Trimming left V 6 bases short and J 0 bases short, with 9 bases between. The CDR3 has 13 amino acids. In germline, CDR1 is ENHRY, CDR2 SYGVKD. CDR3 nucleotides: TGTGCCATCAGCCGACGGGACTCCTACGAGCAGTACTTC. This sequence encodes CAISRRDSYEQYF.

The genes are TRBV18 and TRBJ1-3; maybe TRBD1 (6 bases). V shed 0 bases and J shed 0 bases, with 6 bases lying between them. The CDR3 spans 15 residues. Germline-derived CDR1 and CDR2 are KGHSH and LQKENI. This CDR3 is CASSPPDSSGNTIYF. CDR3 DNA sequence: TGTGCCAGCTCACCACCGGACAGCTCTGGAAACACCATATATTTT.